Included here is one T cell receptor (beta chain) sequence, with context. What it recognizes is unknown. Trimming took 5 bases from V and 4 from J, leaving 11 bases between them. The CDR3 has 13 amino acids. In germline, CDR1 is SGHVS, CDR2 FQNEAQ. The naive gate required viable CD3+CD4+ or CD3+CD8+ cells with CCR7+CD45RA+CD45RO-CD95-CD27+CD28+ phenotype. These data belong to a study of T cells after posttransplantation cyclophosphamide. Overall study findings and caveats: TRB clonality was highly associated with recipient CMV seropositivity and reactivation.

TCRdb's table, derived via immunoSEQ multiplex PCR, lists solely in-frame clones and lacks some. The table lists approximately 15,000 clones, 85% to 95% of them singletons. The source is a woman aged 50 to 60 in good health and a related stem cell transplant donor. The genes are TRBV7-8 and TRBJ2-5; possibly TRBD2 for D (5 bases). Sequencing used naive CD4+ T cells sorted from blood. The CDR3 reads CASSDGLSETQYF. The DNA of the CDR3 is TGTGCCAGCAGCGATGGACTTTCAGAGACCCAGTACTTC.